A selection of T cell receptor beta chains follows, all from one sample in a study of patients and donors after allogeneic stem cell transplantation. Via MiXCR, TCRdb re-called the RT-PCR reads, giving one row per CDR3 protein. Of approximately 38,000 distinct CDR3 sequences in the sample, more than 30% were seen once. What was sequenced was blood, either unsorted or a sorted T cell fraction (not recorded which). These receptors all stem from a human donor who was either an allogeneic HSCT recipient or a stem cell or donor lymphocyte infusion donor (not recorded which). It is not recorded whose cells these are; they may come from a transplant donor. Both conserved end residues are trimmed from each CDR3.

>TRBV28|TRBJ2-7
ASIRTGAYEQY
>TRBV9|TRBJ2-3
ASSESVRLPDTQY
>TRBV20-1|TRBJ2-7
SAGETSGNEQY
>TRBV6-5|TRBJ1-3
ASSYEARVGNTIY
>TRBV19|TRBJ1-5
ASNGRTGYSNQPQH
>TRBV10-2|TRBJ2-3
ASSEFTGGADTQY
>TRBV5-1|TRBJ2-7
ASSSQPGQSSYEQY
>TRBV5-1|TRBJ2-7
ASSFSYGEQY
>TRBV2|TRBJ1-2
ASTDWGHGYT
>TRBV12-3/TRBV12-4|TRBJ2-1
ASSRRDSPYNEQF
>TRBV7-2|TRBJ2-2
ASSFHGGSGELF
>TRBV24-1|TRBJ2-1
ATSDRRSTGRGEQF
>TRBV7-2|TRBJ1-1
ASSLRGTRPEAF
>TRBV7-9|TRBJ1-1
ASSLDTENTEAF
>TRBV4-3|TRBJ1-5
ASSQDIGQGIQPQH
>TRBV10-3|TRBJ1-1
AIARDRDTEAF
>TRBV27|TRBJ1-2
ASSLSAGDRYGYT
>TRBV12-3/TRBV12-4|TRBJ1-5
ASSLSGSNQPQH
>TRBV10-3|TRBJ2-5
ATRDSSQETQY
>TRBV2|TRBJ1-1
ASTAALEAF
>TRBV28|TRBJ2-7
ASSFQGLRAYEQY
>TRBV28|TRBJ1-5
ASRPQSQPQH
>TRBV5-1|TRBJ2-3
ASSFQDTDTQY
>TRBV29-1|TRBJ1-1
SVEDMGQGVTEAF
>TRBV20-1|TRBJ1-1
STHQGIRAEAF
>TRBV4-3|TRBJ1-2
ASSQVPGTSNYGYT
>TRBV25-1|TRBJ1-5
ASSERRQYSNQPQH
>TRBV13|TRBJ2-1
ASSPSPLAGVSEQF
>TRBV7-2|TRBJ1-5
ASSDRGGGNQPQH
>TRBV7-3|TRBJ2-3
ASSLTHWASATDTQY
>TRBV27|TRBJ2-1
ASTKSASYNEQF
>TRBV28|TRBJ1-4
ASSSSGTGNEKLF
>TRBV5-1|TRBJ2-5
ASDAGTGRKTQY
>TRBV7-9|TRBJ2-1
ASSLARPLPYNEQF
>TRBV20-1|TRBJ1-1
SARSRGMKGF
>TRBV7-3|TRBJ2-3
ASRFAGGNTDTQY
>TRBV27|TRBJ1-1
ASSLTGRATEAF
>TRBV28|TRBJ1-2
ASSFRVTRGDYGYT
>TRBV7-3|TRBJ2-1
ASSSQAGEVEQF
>TRBV5-1|TRBJ2-5
ASSLEGETQY
>TRBV5-1|TRBJ1-5
ASSLDSGSNQPQH
>TRBV29-1|TRBJ2-3
SVAYLAGGTSTDTQY
>TRBV20-1|TRBJ2-1
SAPDRLTTSGGEQF
>TRBV4-1|TRBJ1-6
ASSQAPGQTYNSPLH
>TRBV7-9|TRBJ2-1
ASSITSLSYNEQF
>TRBV7-9|TRBJ2-5
ASSSSDWQETQY
>TRBV9|TRBJ2-1
ASSPRPYSSYNEQF
>TRBV20-1|TRBJ1-6
SARRGPYNSPLH
>TRBV9|TRBJ2-7
ASSHTSGRSEQY
>TRBV9|TRBJ2-1
ASSVRGEQF
>TRBV28|TRBJ2-7
ASNGEGRSHEQY
>TRBV29-1|TRBJ2-1
SVGLANEQF
>TRBV6-2/TRBV6-3|TRBJ2-1
ASSPLGRYNEQF
>TRBV18|TRBJ2-3
ASSPEAGRMTQY
>TRBV2|TRBJ1-1
ARQGNAEAF